This T cell receptor (beta chain) derives from a study of T cells expressing NK-cell markers. Study as a whole: Cells sorted as CD3+CD56+NKG2C+, CD3+CD56+NKG2C- and CD3+CD56-NKG2C+ T cells supplied the TCR beta repertoires. In the group of eight sequenced donors, seven were HCMV-seropositive and one was seronegative.

The V gene's germline CDR1 is SGHTA and CDR2 FQGNSA. CDR3 length equals 13 residues. Reprocessing the 5' RACE reads, TCRdb reports a single entry for every CDR3 protein and omits DNA. This listing includes about 450,000 distinct CDR3 sequences. The gene calls are TRBV7-2 and TRBJ1-4. The clonotype originates from a woman aged 18 to 75 in good health. The sample comprised blood T cells: a sorted CD56 or NKG2C T cell subset, CD4+ or CD8+ T cells, or bulk PBMC T cells (not recorded which). CDR3 region: CASSFFGDEKLFF.